The rows below give T cell receptor beta chains drawn from one sample of a study of Ad26.COV2.S vaccination and SARS-CoV-2 variants. Produced via immunoSEQ multiplex PCR; TCRdb's table is partial and in-frame only. This table holds 300,000 to 450,000 clones, about 91% found once. The source was peripheral blood, collected after recovery from COVID-19. The receptors derive from a human donor who had recovered from COVID-19. CDR3s include the opening cysteine and the closing phenylalanine or tryptophan. A D gene is named only where the DNA matches it firmly. Not all rows give a size; the values are once, few, many and, for expanded clones, a class.

14	TRBV4-1	.	TRBJ1-2	.	CASSQGTGVRGYTF	TGCGCCAGCAGCCAAGGGACTGGCGTGAGGGGCTACACCTTC
15	TRBV5-6	TRBD1	TRBJ1-5	.	CASSLQGVSEQPQHF	TGTGCCAGCAGCCTACAGGGGGTATCGGAACAGCCCCAGCATTTT
15	TRBV6-5	.	TRBJ1-4	once	CASSPDFGVTEKLFF	TGTGCCAGCAGCCCCGATTTTGGGGTTACTGAAAAACTGTTTTTT
17	TRBV11-3	TRBD1	TRBJ2-7	.	CASSPQVGFGTGIEQYF	TGTGCCAGCAGCCCCCAAGTGGGGTTCGGGACAGGGATCGAGCAGTACTTC
14	TRBV7-2	TRBD1	TRBJ1-1	.	CASSLRTGEAEAFF	TGTGCCAGCAGCTTGAGAACAGGGGAGGCTGAAGCTTTCTTT
14	TRBV25-1	TRBD1	TRBJ2-7	.	CASSDRTGNYEQYF	TGTGCCAGCAGTGACCGGACAGGGAACTACGAGCAGTACTTC
14	TRBV6-5	TRBD2	TRBJ2-5	.	CASKPLSGEETQYF	TGTGCCAGCAAGCCTCTTAGCGGGGAAGAGACCCAGTACTTC
21	TRBV21-1	.	TRBJ1-5	.	CASSKAPDRGRGVNFYQPQHF	TGTGCCAGCAGCAAAGCTCCGGACAGGGGGCGCGGGGTTAATTTCTATCAGCCCCAGCATTTT
16	TRBV2	TRBD2	TRBJ2-1	.	CASSEVETSGGNEQFF	TGTGCCAGCAGTGAAGTTGAGACTAGCGGGGGAAATGAGCAGTTCTTC
12	TRBV3-1/TRBV3-2	.	TRBJ1-2	.	CASSPDNYGYTF	TGTGCCAGCAGCCCCGACAACTATGGCTACACCTTC
17	TRBV5-1	TRBD1	TRBJ2-2	.	CASSLAGTGSNTGELFF	TGCGCCAGCAGCTTGGCGGGGACAGGTTCGAACACCGGGGAGCTGTTTTTT
15	TRBV6-1	TRBD1	TRBJ1-2	.	CASSERDRAYYGYTF	TGTGCCAGCAGTGAGAGGGACAGGGCGTACTATGGCTACACCTTC
15	TRBV11-2	.	TRBJ2-5	.	CASSLFWDNQETQYF	TGTGCCAGCAGCTTGTTCTGGGACAACCAAGAGACCCAGTACTTC
17	TRBV13	.	TRBJ2-5	.	CASSPSQGILGEETQYF	TGTGCCAGCAGCCCCTCCCAGGGGATTCTAGGTGAGGAGACCCAGTACTTC
18	TRBV5-6	TRBD1	TRBJ1-4	.	CASSTGQGTYPTNEKLFF	TGTGCCAGCAGCACCGGACAGGGGACGTATCCAACTAATGAAAAACTGTTTTTT
16	TRBV27	TRBD2	TRBJ2-1	.	CASDWSSGGAVYEQFF	TGTGCCAGCGACTGGTCGAGCGGGGGGGCTGTCTATGAGCAGTTCTTC
12	TRBV5-1	.	TRBJ2-3	once	CASSLWTDTQYF	TGCGCCAGCAGCTTGTGGACAGATACGCAGTATTTT
14	TRBV27	.	TRBJ1-3	.	CASSPGRGGNTIYF	TGTGCCAGCAGTCCAGGGAGGGGAGGAAACACCATATATTTT
15	TRBV9	.	TRBJ1-2	.	CASSGYDSVGYGYTF	TGTGCCAGCAGCGGATATGACAGCGTCGGCTATGGCTACACCTTC
14	TRBV6-5	.	TRBJ2-7	.	CASRTPQVPYEQYF	TGTGCCAGCAGGACCCCACAGGTACCCTACGAGCAGTACTTC
15	TRBV7-9	TRBD1	TRBJ2-4	once	CASSLAGQGKDIQYF	TGTGCCAGCAGCTTAGCGGGACAGGGGAAAGACATTCAGTACTTC
15	TRBV15	.	TRBJ2-1	.	CATSREKFSYNEQFF	TGTGCCACCAGCAGAGAGAAATTCTCCTACAATGAGCAGTTCTTC
15	TRBV7-2	TRBD1	TRBJ1-1	.	CASSFRSGQGSEAFF	TGTGCCAGCAGCTTCCGATCGGGACAGGGCTCTGAAGCTTTCTTT